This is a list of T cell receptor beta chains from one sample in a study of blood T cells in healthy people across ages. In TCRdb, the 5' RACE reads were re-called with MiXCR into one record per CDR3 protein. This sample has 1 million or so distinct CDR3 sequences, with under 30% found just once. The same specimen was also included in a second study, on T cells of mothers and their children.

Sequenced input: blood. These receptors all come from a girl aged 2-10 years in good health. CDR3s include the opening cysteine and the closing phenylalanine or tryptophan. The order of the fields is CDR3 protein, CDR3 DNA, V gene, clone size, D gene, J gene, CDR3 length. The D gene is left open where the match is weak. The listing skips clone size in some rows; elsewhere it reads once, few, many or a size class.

CDR3aa: CASSSPTPYSVRSRETQYF
CDR3nt: TGTGCCAGCAGCTCACCGACACCTTACAGCGTTAGAAGTCGGGAGACCCAGTACTTC
v_gene: TRBV13
abundance: NA
d_gene: NA
j_gene: TRBJ2-5
len: 19

CDR3aa: CASRGGSSPPLHF
CDR3nt: TGTGCCAGCAGAGGCGGGTCGTCTCCACCCCTCCACTTT
v_gene: TRBV6-5
abundance: NA
d_gene: NA
j_gene: TRBJ1-6
len: 13

CDR3aa: CATSRELAGEETQYF
CDR3nt: TGTGCCACCAGCAGAGAGCTAGCGGGAGAAGAGACCCAGTACTTC
v_gene: TRBV15
abundance: NA
d_gene: TRBD2
j_gene: TRBJ2-5
len: 15

CDR3aa: CASSQLRGAGIYGYTF
CDR3nt: TGTGCCAGCAGCCAATTGAGAGGGGCCGGGATCTATGGCTACACCTTC
v_gene: TRBV4-2
abundance: few
d_gene: NA
j_gene: TRBJ1-2
len: 16

CDR3aa: CASSVGLGWADTQYF
CDR3nt: TGTGCCAGCAGCGTGGGGTTAGGGTGGGCAGATACGCAGTATTTT
v_gene: TRBV9
abundance: NA
d_gene: NA
j_gene: TRBJ2-3
len: 15

CDR3aa: CASSNRPWGMLQETQYF
CDR3nt: TGCGCCAGCAGTAACCGACCGTGGGGGATGTTACAAGAGACCCAGTACTTC
v_gene: TRBV7-2
abundance: NA
d_gene: NA
j_gene: TRBJ2-5
len: 17

CDR3aa: CASSLSARNEQFF
CDR3nt: TGTGCCAGCAGTTTAAGTGCTCGCAATGAGCAGTTCTTC
v_gene: TRBV7-3
abundance: few
d_gene: NA
j_gene: TRBJ2-1
len: 13

CDR3aa: CASSGTGRESEQYF
CDR3nt: TGTGCCAGCAGCGGGACAGGGAGGGAAAGCGAGCAGTACTTC
v_gene: TRBV12-3/TRBV12-4
abundance: few
d_gene: TRBD1
j_gene: TRBJ2-7
len: 14

CDR3aa: CASSPLATSGETQYF
CDR3nt: TGTGCCAGCAGCCCACTAGCTACGAGCGGGGAGACCCAGTACTTC
v_gene: TRBV3-1
abundance: few
d_gene: NA
j_gene: TRBJ2-5
len: 15

CDR3aa: CASSYPEANEKLFF
CDR3nt: TGTGCCAGCAGTTACCCCGAGGCTAATGAAAAACTGTTTTTT
v_gene: TRBV6-2/TRBV6-3
abundance: few
d_gene: NA
j_gene: TRBJ1-4
len: 14

CDR3aa: CACSPPAAGNTIYF
CDR3nt: TGTGCCTGCAGCCCCCCCGCAGCTGGAAACACCATATATTTT
v_gene: TRBV7-2
abundance: few
d_gene: NA
j_gene: TRBJ1-3
len: 14

CDR3aa: CASSHGVAEQYF
CDR3nt: TGTGCCAGCAGCCATGGAGTAGCCGAGCAGTACTTC
v_gene: TRBV3-1
abundance: NA
d_gene: NA
j_gene: TRBJ2-7
len: 12

CDR3aa: CASGRGGESIGELFF
CDR3nt: TGTGCCAGCGGTCGGGGGGGGGAGTCCATCGGGGAGCTGTTTTTT
v_gene: TRBV12-3/TRBV12-4
abundance: few
d_gene: TRBD2
j_gene: TRBJ2-2
len: 15

CDR3aa: CASTVTPNGNEQFF
CDR3nt: TGTGCCAGCACGGTGACGCCCAATGGGAATGAGCAGTTCTTC
v_gene: TRBV27
abundance: NA
d_gene: NA
j_gene: TRBJ2-1
len: 14

CDR3aa: CSARGLGGNQPQHF
CDR3nt: TGCAGTGCTAGAGGGTTGGGGGGCAATCAGCCCCAGCATTTT
v_gene: TRBV20-1
abundance: NA
d_gene: NA
j_gene: TRBJ1-5
len: 14